Following are 5 T cell receptor beta chains from one sample sequenced in a study of T cell responses to AZD1222 COVID-19 vaccine (dated by TCRdb to about 2021). This specimen's time point label, interpreted: baseline before first vaccination. The library was produced with the immunoSEQ multiplex PCR assay. In TCRdb, the immuneACCESS table is reduced to in-frame sequences with V and J assigned. These tables do not hold every clone; where another copy was compared, an unresolved V gene accounts for under half, and the others remain unexplained. The table for this sample lists some 100,000 clones; around 90% of them were counted only once. The ten top clones hold 16% of the sample. Sequenced here: peripheral blood, sampled on day 0 of AZD1222 vaccination. The origin of the receptors is an adult in good health.

As to this clone: The sample contains more than one DNA sequence encoding this CDR3. The V gene is TRBV19, the J gene TRBJ1-5; D possibly corresponds to TRBD1 (6 bases). V lost 5 bases and J 2 bases, leaving 13 bases between the germline ends. The V gene's germline CDR1 is LNHDA and CDR2 SQIVND (reference sequence). The CDR3 runs to 15 residues. CDR3 in DNA: TGTGCCAGTAGTTCGGCAGGGGTCGGCAATCAGCCCCAGCATTTT. Amino acids: CASSSAGVGNQPQHF.

The gene calls are TRBV10-3 and TRBJ2-1; 11 bases are shared with TRBD2. J gave up 1 base and V 2 bases, and 7 bases lay outside the gene matches. This CDR3 is 18 amino acids long. Germline values: CDR1 ENHRY, CDR2 SYGVKD. The CDR3 nucleotides are TGTGCCATCAGTGAGCCCAATGGACTAGCGGGTTCCTACAATGAGCAGTTCTTC. This translates into CAISEPNGLAGSYNEQFF.

This sequence joins TRBV7-8 and TRBJ2-7; D call uncertain. CDR1 is SGHVS, CDR2 FQNEAQ, per germline. The CDR3 sequence is 12 residues long. The V and J ends lost 1 base and 7 bases respectively, with 8 bases between them. CDR3 amino acids: CASSLVTAEQYF. CDR3 sequence (DNA): TGTGCCAGCAGCTTAGTAACAGCTGAGCAGTACTTC.

The V call is TRBV19, the J call TRBJ1-1, with D hard to call. V lost 2 bases and J lost 1, with 11 bases in between. The germline CDR1 and CDR2 sequences are LNHDA and SQIVND (reference sequence). The CDR3 is 15 amino acids. The CDR3 DNA is TGTGCCAGTAGTATACCCGCAGCTGGGAACACTGAAGCTTTCTTT. Protein: CASSIPAAGNTEAFF.

This rearrangement joins TRBV10-3 to TRBJ1-5, with D unresolved. CDR1 ENHRY and CDR2 SYGVKD come from the germline V gene. V was pared by 10 bases and J by 6 bases, with 22 bases between. The CDR3 length is 15 residues. The CDR3 DNA follows: TGTGCCACAGCCCCGACTGAGGGTATCAGTCAGCCCCAGCATTTT. Its protein product is CATAPTEGISQPQHF.